What follows are 19 T cell receptor beta chains derived from one specimen sequenced in a study of blood T cell repertoires in COVID-19. Profiled with immunoSEQ multiplex PCR; TCRdb holds only in-frame clones, not every one. In the table there are about 140,000 clones, 70% to 90% of which are singletons. Sequencing used peripheral blood. These receptors originate from a woman aged 55-69 years with acute or convalescent COVID-19.

The chain carries TRBV9 and TRBJ2-1, with 8 nucleotides matching TRBD2. Germline CDR1 is SGDLS and CDR2 is YYNGEE. The CDR3 is made up of 16 amino acids. Germline trimming cut 4 bases from V and 3 bases from J; bases unmatched to any gene: 9. The CDR3 sequence is CASSFESGGLYNEQFF. Here the CDR3 DNA reads TGTGCCAGCAGCTTTGAGAGCGGGGGCCTCTACAATGAGCAGTTCTTC.

J is TRBJ1-1 and V is TRBV7-6; 8 nucleotides line up with TRBD1. The V gene's germline CDR1 is SGHVS and CDR2 FNYEAQ. The length of the CDR3 is 15 residues. V was clipped by 4 bases and J by 1 base; unmatched bases: 5. CDR3 protein: CASSSRTGRNTEAFF. The DNA for the CDR3 is TGTGCCAGCAGCTCCCGGACAGGGAGGAACACTGAAGCTTTCTTT.

This clone was recorded once. The rearrangement uses TRBV7-8 and TRBJ2-5; perhaps TRBD2 as D (5 bases). V was cut by 1 base and J by 6 bases, with 9 bases left in between. Germline CDR1 SGHVS, CDR2 FQNEAQ. The CDR3 is made up of 13 amino acids. The CDR3 here is CASSLVSGKTQYF. For the CDR3, the DNA is TGTGCCAGCAGCTTAGTGTCGGGGAAGACCCAGTACTTC.

The table lists this clone with a few counts. The gene calls are TRBV29-1 and TRBJ2-7; 8 nucleotides match TRBD1. Germline V gives CDR1 SQVTM, CDR2 ANQGSEA. J gave up 5 bases and V 0 bases, and 6 bases lay outside the gene matches. The CDR3 spans 14 residues. CDR3 residues: CSVEEPTGVNEQYF. Written as DNA, the CDR3 is TGCAGCGTTGAAGAACCGACAGGGGTAAACGAGCAGTACTTC.

The count of this clone is one. The chain combines TRBV18 with TRBJ2-1; 11 positions agree with TRBD1. The germline V gene has CDR1 KGHSH and CDR2 LQKENI. The J segment lost 3 bases and the V segment lost 3 bases, leaving 4 bases of the junction unmatched. This CDR3 is 16 amino acids long. The CDR3 loop reads CASSPTGTGGYNEQFF. The CDR3 nucleotides read TGTGCCAGCTCACCCACCGGGACAGGGGGCTACAATGAGCAGTTCTTC.

This chain uses TRBV19 with TRBJ1-2; D is ambiguous. Trimming left V 6 bases short and J 2 bases short, with 10 bases between. Germline CDR1 and CDR2: LNHDA and SQIVND (reference sequence). The CDR3 is made up of 13 amino acids. CDR3 in amino acids: CASSQKHNYGYTF. In nucleotides, the CDR3 is TGTGCCAGTAGCCAAAAACACAACTATGGCTACACCTTC.

The chain recombines TRBV5-1 with TRBJ1-2; tentative D call: TRBD1 (5 bases). V was clipped by 7 bases and J by 6 bases, with 16 bases between them. This CDR3 has 13 residues. The germline gives CDR1 SGHRS, CDR2 YFSETQ. The CDR3 nucleotides are TGCGCCAGCGAAACCCTTTCGGGGGATGGCTACACCTTC. This sequence encodes CASETLSGDGYTF.

The rearrangement uses TRBV11-3 and TRBJ2-1; 8 bases agree with TRBD2. CDR3 size: 17 residues. V lost 0 bases, J lost 0 bases, and 4 bases stayed unmatched. Germline CDR1 is SGHNT and CDR2 is YENEEA. CDR3 bases: TGTGCCAGCAGCTTAGATCTGCGGGGGGTCTCCTACAATGAGCAGTTCTTC. As protein: CASSLDLRGVSYNEQFF.

This clone was seen a handful of times. The chain joins TRBV6-6 to TRBJ1-1; the D gene is possibly TRBD1 (6 bases). Trimming removed 2 bases from V and 0 bases from J, with 7 bases in between. Germline loops: CDR1 MNHNY, CDR2 SVGAGI (reference sequence). The CDR3 has 14 residues. This chain's CDR3 is CASSYGDMNTEAFF. CDR3 DNA sequence: TGTGCCAGCAGTTACGGGGACATGAACACTGAAGCTTTCTTT.

V and J are TRBV2 and TRBJ2-3, with 9 bases aligning to TRBD2. The length of the CDR3 is 15 residues. Germline loops: CDR1 SNHLY, CDR2 FYNNEI. V gave up 6 bases and J gave up 5 bases; unmatched junction bases: 9. For the CDR3, the DNA is TGTGCCAGCAGGGCAAGCGGGGGGCTTGTAGATACGCAGTATTTT. Its protein is CASRASGGLVDTQYF.

V is TRBV10-2 and J is TRBJ2-6; TRBD2 is a possible D gene (6 bases). The germline CDR1 and CDR2 sequences are WSHSY and SAAADI. The CDR3 is made up of 17 amino acids. V lost 4 bases and J 0 bases, leaving 13 bases between the germline ends. DNA for the CDR3: TGCGCCAGCAGTGCGGGGACTCTCATCTCTGGGGCCAACGTCCTGACTTTC. It yields the protein CASSAGTLISGANVLTF.

This chain uses TRBV18 with TRBJ1-4; unclear D gene. Per the germline V gene, CDR1 is KGHSH and CDR2 is LQKENI. This CDR3 is built from 13 residues. V shed 3 bases and J shed 8 bases, with 10 bases lying between them. The CDR3 region has the DNA TGTGCCAGCTCACCCCTCAGCGGCGAAAAACTGTTTTTT. Translating gives CASSPLSGEKLFF.

The rearrangement links TRBV27 to TRBJ1-6, with 8 bases identical to TRBD1. The germline V gene has CDR1 MNHEY and CDR2 SMNVEV (reference sequence). J was trimmed by 8 bases and V by 3 bases; bases with no gene match: 9. The CDR3 contains 16 residues. The CDR3 DNA follows: TGTGCCAGCAGTTTCGAGCAGGGGGCTATGCATTCACCCCTCCACTTT. This codes for CASSFEQGAMHSPLHF.

The rearrangement links TRBV19 to TRBJ2-6; TRBD2 matches 7 bases. The J segment lost 0 bases and the V segment lost 1 base, leaving 3 bases of the junction unmatched. CDR1 is LNHDA, CDR2 SQIVND, per germline (reference sequence). CDR3 length: 17 amino acids. The CDR3 coding sequence is TGTGCCAGTAGTATAGTGGGCGGGAGCTCTGGGGCCAACGTCCTGACTTTC. It translates to CASSIVGGSSGANVLTF.

The rearrangement joins TRBV12-3 or TRBV12-4 to TRBJ1-2; the D is unclear. The V end lost 3 bases, the J end lost 6 bases, and 8 bases lay between the germline ends. The CDR3 spans 12 residues. CDR3 in DNA: TGTGCCAGCAGTTTTCGGGGAAATGGCTACACCTTC. Translating gives CASSFRGNGYTF.

The chain has TRBV3-1 (or the pseudogene TRBV3-2) and TRBJ2-7; unclear D gene. The CDR3 consists of 12 residues. V lost 2 bases and J 2 bases, leaving 4 bases between the germline ends. The germline V gene encodes CDR1 LGHDT and CDR2 YNNKEL (reference sequence). DNA for the CDR3: TGTGCCAGCAGCCAAACAACCTACGAGCAGTACTTC. It is translated as CASSQTTYEQYF.

This chain uses TRBV7-3 with TRBJ2-1; tentatively, D is TRBD1 (5 bases). The length of the CDR3 is 14 residues. The V end lost 4 bases, the J end lost 9 bases, and 16 bases lay between the germline ends. Germline CDR1 reads SGHTA; CDR2 reads FQGTGA. This chain's CDR3 is CASSSWPGKGEQFF. DNA for the CDR3: TGTGCCAGCAGCTCATGGCCAGGGAAGGGTGAGCAGTTCTTC.

In this sample, this clone turned up once. The chain has TRBV28 and TRBJ1-2; possibly TRBD1 for D (5 bases). V gave up 3 bases and J gave up 4 bases, with 27 bases separating them. Germline V CDR1 and CDR2: MDHEN, SYDVKM. The CDR3 is 19 amino acids. CDR3 nucleotide sequence: TGTGCCAGCAGTTTCCGATTGGGGGGGACGACGCTTTACGGCTATGGCTACACCTTC. This sequence encodes CASSFRLGGTTLYGYGYTF.

CDR3: CASSLGPGFEETQYF. The DNA of the CDR3 is TGCGCCAGCAGCTTGGGTCCGGGGTTTGAGGAGACCCAGTACTTC. The genes are TRBV5-1 and TRBJ2-5, with D possibly TRBD2 on 5 matching bases. This CDR3 comprises 15 residues. The germline CDR1 and CDR2 sequences are SGHRS and YFSETQ. The V gene lost 0 bases and the J gene lost 5 bases, with 14 bases spanning the gap.